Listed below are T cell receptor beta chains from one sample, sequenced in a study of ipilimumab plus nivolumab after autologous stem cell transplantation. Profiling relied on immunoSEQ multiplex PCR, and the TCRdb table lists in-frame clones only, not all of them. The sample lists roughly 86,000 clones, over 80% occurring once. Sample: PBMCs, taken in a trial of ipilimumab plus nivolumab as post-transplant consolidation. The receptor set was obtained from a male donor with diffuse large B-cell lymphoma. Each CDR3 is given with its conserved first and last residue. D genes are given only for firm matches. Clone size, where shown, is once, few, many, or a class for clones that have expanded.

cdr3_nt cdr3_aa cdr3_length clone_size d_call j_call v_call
TGTGCCAGCAGCTTAGGTGCGGGTCCTAGCACAGATACGCAGTATTTT CASSLGAGPSTDTQYF 16 . . TRBJ2-3 TRBV7-2
TGTGCCAGCAGCTTTGGCGGCCGAGGGGGGAGCCGGGAGCTGTTTTTT CASSFGGRGGSRELFF 16 . . TRBJ2-2 TRBV7-2
TGTGCCAGCAGCGTAGCTACTGGGGGCGCGGCAGATACGCAGTATTTT CASSVATGGAADTQYF 16 . . TRBJ2-3 TRBV9
TGTGCCAGTAGCCTATACTCAACAGGGGGCTATGGAAACACCATATATTTT CASSLYSTGGYGNTIYF 17 . TRBD1 TRBJ1-3 TRBV19
TGTGCCAGCAGCTCCCAGGGGCGAGTTAAAACCGGGGAGCTGTTTTTT CASSSQGRVKTGELFF 16 . . TRBJ2-2 TRBV7-6
TGCGCCAGCAGCTTAGGACAGCTTGGCCCCTCGGGGACCCAGTACTTC CASSLGQLGPSGTQYF 16 . . TRBJ2-5 TRBV5-1
TGCGCCAGCAGTGAAGCCCCCGGGTACGAGCAGTACTTC CASSEAPGYEQYF 13 . . TRBJ2-7 TRBV10-1
TGCGCCAGCAGCAAATTAGGGGGCACCGGGGAGCTGTTTTTT CASSKLGGTGELFF 14 . . TRBJ2-2 TRBV5-1
TGTGCCAGCAGCTCTTACGAGTTCGATACGCAGTATTTT CASSSYEFDTQYF 13 once . TRBJ2-3 TRBV7-2
TGCAGTGTTGGTTCCTATGGCTACACCTTC CSVGSYGYTF 10 once . TRBJ1-2 TRBV20-1
TGCGCCAGCAGCCATGCCGGGGGAGCGGGGGCTTTCAATGAGCAGTTCTTC CASSHAGGAGAFNEQFF 17 . TRBD2 TRBJ2-1 TRBV4-1
TGTGCCAGCAGCTCACTTCCGGGCATTAAGGCTGAAGCTTTCTTT CASSSLPGIKAEAFF 15 . . TRBJ1-1 TRBV7-2
TGTGCCAGCAGTAAGACTAGCGGGCATGAGCAGTTCTTC CASSKTSGHEQFF 13 . TRBD2 TRBJ2-1 TRBV27
TGTGCCTGGAGTGTAGGGACAGGGGATTCACCCCTCCACTTT CAWSVGTGDSPLHF 14 . TRBD1 TRBJ1-6 TRBV30
TGTGCCACGGGACAGGGTAGTCCCTACGAGCAGTACTTC CATGQGSPYEQYF 13 . TRBD1 TRBJ2-7 TRBV10-3
TGTGCCAGCAGCTTAGGGCGGGGAATAGATACGCAGTATTTT CASSLGRGIDTQYF 14 . . TRBJ2-3 TRBV7-2
TGTGCCAGCAGCCAGCGAGCGGGGGGGAGCGAGCAGTACTTC CASSQRAGGSEQYF 14 . TRBD2 TRBJ2-7 TRBV7-2
TGTGCCAGCTCACCAGGGGGGTCCGCGGAGACCCAGTACTTC CASSPGGSAETQYF 14 . . TRBJ2-5 TRBV18
TGTGCCAGCAGCCCCTTACTGGGCCCAGAGACCCAGTACTTC CASSPLLGPETQYF 14 . . TRBJ2-5 TRBV11-2
TGCAGCGTGGTTCTAGCGGGGGGGAGCACAGATACGCAGTATTTT CSVVLAGGSTDTQYF 15 . TRBD2 TRBJ2-3 TRBV29-1
TGTGCCAGCAGTTTAACCGGGCGGGGTAATGAAAAACTGTTTTTT CASSLTGRGNEKLFF 15 . . TRBJ1-4 TRBV27
TGTGCCAGCAGTTACGTGGGGGACACTGAAGCTTTCTTT CASSYVGDTEAFF 13 . . TRBJ1-1 TRBV6-5
TGTGCCACCAGCAGATCGGGACAGAGTCTTTACAATGAGCAGTTCTTC CATSRSGQSLYNEQFF 16 . TRBD1 TRBJ2-1 TRBV15
TGCGCCAGCAGCCCTCCGGGACAGCCCTATGGCTACACCTTC CASSPPGQPYGYTF 14 once TRBD1 TRBJ1-2 TRBV4-1
TGTGCCAGCTCACCAGGGGTCCTCACAGATACGCAGTATTTT CASSPGVLTDTQYF 14 . . TRBJ2-3 TRBV18